This T cell receptor (beta chain) was observed in a study of blood T cells in healthy people across ages. With respect to this clonotype: Antigen: not known.

A second PCR, run for roughly 7 to 11 cycles, used a sample-barcoded 5' primer plus a J-beta primer mix. TCRdb used MiXCR to reprocess the 5' RACE reads, holding one entry per CDR3 protein. The repertoire holds fewer than 900,000 distinct CDR3 sequences, with more than 40% as singletons. Study-level findings and limits: Diversity was estimated from one million T cells, and these estimates were considered underestimates.

Germline V lookup: CDR1 MNHEY, CDR2 SVGEGT. CDR3 size: 16 residues. V was trimmed by 7 bases and J by 5 bases, leaving 23 bases between them. What was sequenced was blood. The TCR sequence derives from a woman aged 60 to 75 in good health. The chain uses TRBV6-2 or TRBV6-3 and TRBJ2-5, with unresolved D. The CDR3, as DNA: TGTGCCAGCAACGACAACGCCGGCGACTCTTGGGAGACCCAGTACTTC. Protein: CASNDNAGDSWETQYF.